The sequence of this TCR beta chain was determined in a study of T-cell memory formation after mild COVID-19. Study-level information: TCR clusters showed largely donor specificity.

Each CDR3 protein gets one entry after TCRdb re-called the 5' RACE reads with MiXCR. The sample gives approximately 340,000 distinct CDR3 sequences, roughly 15% of which show up once; about 22% is in the top ten. This clonotype showed up just once. The antigen remains unidentified. CDR3 size: 16 residues. With 3 bases removed from V and 5 bases from J, the gap between germline ends came to 18 bases. In germline, CDR1 is SGHRS, CDR2 YFSETQ. Study-level points and caveats: The appearance of some responding clones in pre-infection memory suggested that cross-reactive memory joined. Contracting CD4+ clones sat mainly in CM and EM; CD8+ in EMRA.

The chain uses TRBV5-1 and TRBJ1-3; maybe TRBD1 (6 bases). This sequence originates from a man between 18 and 35 years old who had mild COVID-19 (a few samples of this study predate the infection). Cell type and time point are not known. Sequencing used PBMCs or a T cell subset sorted from them (not recorded which). The chain's CDR3 is CASSSGDTVTRNTIYF. The CDR3 nucleotides are TGCGCCAGCAGCTCCGGGGACACAGTAACAAGAAACACCATATATTTT.